Listed below are T cell receptor beta chains from one sample, sequenced in a study of control samples from healthy donors and cancer patients. The assay was immunoSEQ multiplex PCR, and TCRdb's table has in-frame clones only and misses some. Here the sample spans about 160,000 clones, nearly 96% being singletons. Sequences were obtained from blood. The origin of the receptors is a woman aged 25 to 39 in good health. Both conserved end residues are part of each CDR3. Fields, in order: V gene, D gene, J gene, clone size, CDR3 protein, CDR3 DNA. The D gene is left open where the match is weak. Size values are once, few and many counts, or a class for expanded clones, and some rows have none.

>TRBV24-1|-|TRBJ2-7|-
CATSDSDPRVAYEQYF
TGTGCCACCAGTGATTCGGACCCCCGAGTAGCCTACGAGCAGTACTTC
>TRBV18|-|TRBJ1-6|-
CASSHFDGAWNNSPLHF
TGTGCCAGCTCACACTTCGATGGGGCTTGGAATAATTCACCCCTCCACTTT
>TRBV5-1|-|TRBJ2-3|few
CASSFRGGGDTQYF
TGCGCCAGCAGCTTCAGGGGTGGTGGAGATACGCAGTATTTT
>TRBV5-6|-|TRBJ2-3|-
CASSPLRADTDTQYF
TGTGCCAGCAGCCCGTTGCGGGCCGACACAGATACGCAGTATTTT
>TRBV2|TRBD1|TRBJ2-1|once
CASSSKDRVYNEQFF
TGTGCCAGCAGTTCTAAGGACAGGGTTTACAATGAGCAGTTCTTC
>TRBV21-1|-|TRBJ2-3|-
CASSERYPADTQYF
TGTGCCAGCAGCGAAAGGTACCCGGCAGATACGCAGTATTTT
>TRBV5-4|TRBD2|TRBJ2-7|-
CASSLSPGLAGSSYEQYF
TGTGCCAGCAGCTTGTCCCCGGGACTAGCGGGGAGCTCCTACGAGCAGTACTTC
>TRBV5-4|-|TRBJ1-2|medium-sized
CASSLDLDYGYTF
TGTGCCAGCAGCTTGGACCTAGACTATGGCTACACCTTC
>TRBV29-1|-|TRBJ1-2|-
CSVEEETYGYTF
TGCAGCGTTGAAGAGGAGACCTATGGCTACACCTTC
>TRBV27|-|TRBJ1-6|once
CASSLFRISPLHF
TGTGCCAGCAGTTTATTCCGAATTTCACCCCTCCACTTT
>TRBV3-1/TRBV3-2|-|TRBJ1-5|once
CASSQGNGAGNQPQHF
TGTGCCAGCAGCCAAGGGAACGGCGCCGGCAATCAGCCCCAGCATTTT
>TRBV29-1|-|TRBJ1-1|-
CSVEGGRRDEAFF
TGCAGCGTTGAAGGGGGGAGGAGGGATGAAGCTTTCTTT
>TRBV7-6|TRBD2|TRBJ2-5|-
CASSPPIRGGGVQETQYF
TGTGCCAGCAGCCCACCTATCCGGGGCGGGGGAGTCCAAGAGACCCAGTACTTC
>TRBV10-3|-|TRBJ2-3|-
CAISPHSTDTQYF
TGTGCCATCAGCCCACACAGCACAGATACGCAGTATTTT
>TRBV15|-|TRBJ2-2|-
CATSRDLNYDGELFF
TGTGCCACCAGCAGAGACCTAAACTACGATGGGGAGCTGTTTTTT
>TRBV27|-|TRBJ2-2|-
CASSSNRLRAGELFF
TGTGCCAGCAGTTCTAACAGGTTAAGGGCCGGGGAGCTGTTTTTT
>TRBV7-2|-|TRBJ2-5|-
CASSLPGETQYF
TGTGCCAGCAGCTTACCTGGGGAGACCCAGTACTTC
>TRBV9|-|TRBJ1-1|-
CASSAEPGPTSNTEAFF
TGTGCCAGCAGCGCCGAACCGGGACCGACCTCGAACACTGAAGCTTTCTTT
>TRBV18|TRBD1|TRBJ1-4|-
CASSPRGQGAANEKLFF
TGTGCCAGCTCACCACGGGGACAGGGGGCGGCTAATGAAAAACTGTTTTTT
>TRBV10-3|-|TRBJ1-1|-
CAISESRGADTEAFF
TGTGCCATCAGTGAGTCGAGGGGGGCGGACACTGAAGCTTTCTTT
>TRBV19|-|TRBJ1-1|-
CASSDRNEAFF
TGTGCCAGTAGCGACAGGAATGAAGCTTTCTTT
>TRBV18|TRBD1|TRBJ1-6|-
CASSPQGANNSPLHF
TGTGCCAGCTCACCGCAGGGGGCGAATAATTCACCCCTCCACTTT
>TRBV18|-|TRBJ2-7|once
CASSPLQVSPRDAEQYF
TGTGCCAGCTCACCACTACAAGTGTCACCCCGGGACGCCGAGCAGTACTTC
>TRBV28|-|TRBJ2-7|few
CASSFNGRAQYF
TGTGCCAGCAGTTTTAACGGTCGCGCCCAGTACTTC
>TRBV30|-|TRBJ1-2|-
CAWSVLRGGGYTF
TGTGCCTGGAGTGTACTAAGGGGCGGGGGCTACACCTTC
>TRBV4-1|-|TRBJ1-1|-
CASSGKLGDTEAFF
TGCGCCAGCAGCGGAAAACTTGGGGACACTGAAGCTTTCTTT
>TRBV4-1|-|TRBJ2-2|-
CASSPRGGTGELFF
TGCGCCAGCAGCCCCAGAGGGGGCACCGGGGAGCTGTTTTTT
>TRBV7-8|TRBD2|TRBJ2-7|-
CASSHGLAQEQYF
TGTGCCAGCAGCCACGGACTAGCGCAAGAGCAGTACTTC
>TRBV19|-|TRBJ2-5|once
CASSIDGSFGETQYF
TGTGCCAGTAGTATAGATGGTAGCTTTGGAGAGACCCAGTACTTC
>TRBV9|-|TRBJ2-3|-
CASSVGTRRTDTQYF
TGTGCCAGCAGCGTAGGAACACGAAGAACAGATACGCAGTATTTT
>TRBV9|TRBD2|TRBJ2-4|-
CASSASGGLAKNIQYF
TGTGCCAGCAGCGCTAGCGGGGGGCTAGCCAAAAACATTCAGTACTTC
>TRBV7-2|TRBD2|TRBJ2-3|-
CASSKTSGFTDTQYF
TGTGCCAGCAGCAAAACTAGCGGATTCACAGATACGCAGTATTTT
>TRBV2|TRBD1|TRBJ1-5|-
CASSRQGASNQPQHF
TGTGCCAGCAGCCGACAGGGGGCTAGCAATCAGCCCCAGCATTTT
>TRBV9|TRBD1|TRBJ2-7|-
CASSSGQGGDEQYF
TGTGCCAGCAGCTCAGGACAGGGAGGCGACGAGCAGTACTTC
>TRBV5-4|TRBD2|TRBJ2-1|-
CASSRVGGRAYNEQFF
TGTGCCAGCAGCCGCGTTGGCGGGAGGGCCTACAATGAGCAGTTCTTC
>TRBV6-5|-|TRBJ1-1|-
CASTRSVQNTEAFF
TGTGCCAGCACTCGTTCGGTACAGAACACTGAAGCTTTCTTT